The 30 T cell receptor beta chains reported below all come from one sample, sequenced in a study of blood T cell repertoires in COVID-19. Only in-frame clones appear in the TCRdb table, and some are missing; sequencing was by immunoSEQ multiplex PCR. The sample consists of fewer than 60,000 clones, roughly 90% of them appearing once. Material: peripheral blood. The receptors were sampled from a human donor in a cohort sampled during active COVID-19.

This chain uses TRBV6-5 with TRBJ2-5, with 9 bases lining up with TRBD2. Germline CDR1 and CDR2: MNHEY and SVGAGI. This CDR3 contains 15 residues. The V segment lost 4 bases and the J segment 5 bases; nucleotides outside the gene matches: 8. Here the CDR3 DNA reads TGTGCCAGCAGTTCAGGGACTAGCCTAGGCGAGACCCAGTACTTC. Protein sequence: CASSSGTSLGETQYF.

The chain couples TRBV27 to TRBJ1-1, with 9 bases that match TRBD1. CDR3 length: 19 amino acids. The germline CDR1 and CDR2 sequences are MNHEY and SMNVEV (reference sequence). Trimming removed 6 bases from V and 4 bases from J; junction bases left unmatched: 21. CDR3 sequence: CASSPTPPGDRVESTEAFF. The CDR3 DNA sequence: TGTGCCAGCAGCCCTACACCGCCTGGGGACAGGGTGGAAAGCACTGAAGCTTTCTTT.

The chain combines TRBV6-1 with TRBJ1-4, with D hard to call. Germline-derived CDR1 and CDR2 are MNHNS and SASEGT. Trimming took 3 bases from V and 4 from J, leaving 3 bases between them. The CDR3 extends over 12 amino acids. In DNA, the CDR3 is TGTGCCAGCAGTGACAGTAATGAAAAACTGTTTTTT. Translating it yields CASSDSNEKLFF.

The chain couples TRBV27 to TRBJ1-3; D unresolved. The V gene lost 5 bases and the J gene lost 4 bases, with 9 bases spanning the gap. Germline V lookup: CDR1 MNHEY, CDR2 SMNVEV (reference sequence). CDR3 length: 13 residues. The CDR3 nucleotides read TGTGCCAGCAGTCCCCACAGCGGAAACACCATATATTTT. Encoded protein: CASSPHSGNTIYF.

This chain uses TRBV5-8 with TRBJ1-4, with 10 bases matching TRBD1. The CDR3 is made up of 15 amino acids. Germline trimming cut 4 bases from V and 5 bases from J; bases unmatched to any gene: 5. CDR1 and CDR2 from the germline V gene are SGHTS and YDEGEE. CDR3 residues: CASSKGDRGNEKLFF. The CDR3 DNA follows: TGTGCCAGCAGCAAGGGGGACAGGGGAAATGAAAAACTGTTTTTT.

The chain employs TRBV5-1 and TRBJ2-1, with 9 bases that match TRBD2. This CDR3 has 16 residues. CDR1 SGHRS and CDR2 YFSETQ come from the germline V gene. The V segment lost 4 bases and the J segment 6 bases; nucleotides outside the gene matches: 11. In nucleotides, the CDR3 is TGCGCCAGCAGCACGGCACAGCGGGAGGCAACCAATGAGCAGTTCTTC. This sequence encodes CASSTAQREATNEQFF.

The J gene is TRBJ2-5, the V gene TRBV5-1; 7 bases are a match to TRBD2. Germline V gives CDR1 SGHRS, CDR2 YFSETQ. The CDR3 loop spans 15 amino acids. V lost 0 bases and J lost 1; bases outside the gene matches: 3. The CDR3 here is CASSLVGTIQETQYF. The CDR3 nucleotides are TGCGCCAGCAGCTTGGTCGGGACTATCCAAGAGACCCAGTACTTC.

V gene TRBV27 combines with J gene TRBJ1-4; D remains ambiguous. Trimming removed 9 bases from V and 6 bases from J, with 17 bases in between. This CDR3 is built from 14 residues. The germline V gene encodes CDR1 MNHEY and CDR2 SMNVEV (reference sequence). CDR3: CASSGGRGYEKLFF. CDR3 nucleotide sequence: TGTGCCAGTTCCGGAGGGCGTGGGTATGAAAAACTGTTTTTT. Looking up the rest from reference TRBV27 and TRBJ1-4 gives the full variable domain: EAQVTQNPRYLITVTGKKLTVTCSQNMNHEYMSWYRQDPGLGLRQIYYSMNVEVTDKGDVPEGYKVSRKEKRNFPLILESPSPNQTSLYFCASSGGRGYEKLFFGSGTQLSVL.

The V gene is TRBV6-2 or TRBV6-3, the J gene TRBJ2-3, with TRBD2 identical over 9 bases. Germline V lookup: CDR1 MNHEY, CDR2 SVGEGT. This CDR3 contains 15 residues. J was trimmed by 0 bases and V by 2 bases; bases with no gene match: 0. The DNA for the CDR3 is TGTGCCAGCAGTTACACTAGCGGGAGCACAGATACGCAGTATTTT. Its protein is CASSYTSGSTDTQYF.

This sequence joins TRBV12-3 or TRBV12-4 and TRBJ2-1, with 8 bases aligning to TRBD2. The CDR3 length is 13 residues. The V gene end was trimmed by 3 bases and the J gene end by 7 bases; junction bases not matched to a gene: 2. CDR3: CASSFIAGNEQFF. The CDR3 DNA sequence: TGTGCCAGCAGTTTCATAGCGGGAAATGAGCAGTTCTTC.

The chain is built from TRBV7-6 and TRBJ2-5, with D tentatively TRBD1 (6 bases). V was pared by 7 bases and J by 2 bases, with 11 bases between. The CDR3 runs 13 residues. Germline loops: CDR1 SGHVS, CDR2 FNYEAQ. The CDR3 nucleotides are TGTGCCAGCAACAGGGTGGTTCAAGAGACCCAGTACTTC. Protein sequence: CASNRVVQETQYF.

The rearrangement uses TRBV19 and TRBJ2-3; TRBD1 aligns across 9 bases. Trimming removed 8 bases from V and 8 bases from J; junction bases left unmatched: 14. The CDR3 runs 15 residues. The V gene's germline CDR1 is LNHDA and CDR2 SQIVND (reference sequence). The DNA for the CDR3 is TGTGCCAGTGCTGAATCGGGACAGGGCAGAGGTACGCAGTATTTT. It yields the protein CASAESGQGRGTQYF. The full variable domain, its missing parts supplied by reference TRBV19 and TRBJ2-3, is DGGITQSPKYLFRKEGQNVTLSCEQNLNHDAMYWYRQDPGQGLRLIYYSQIVNDFQKGDIAEGYSVSREKKESFPLTVTSAQKNPTAFYLCASAESGQGRGTQYFGPGTRLTVL.

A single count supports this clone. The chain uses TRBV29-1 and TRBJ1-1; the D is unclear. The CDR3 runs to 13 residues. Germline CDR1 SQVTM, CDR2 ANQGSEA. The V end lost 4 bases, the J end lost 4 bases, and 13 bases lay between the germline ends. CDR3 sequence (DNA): TGCAGCGTTGGTTCGGGTAGTGGCACTGAAGCTTTCTTT. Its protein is CSVGSGSGTEAFF.

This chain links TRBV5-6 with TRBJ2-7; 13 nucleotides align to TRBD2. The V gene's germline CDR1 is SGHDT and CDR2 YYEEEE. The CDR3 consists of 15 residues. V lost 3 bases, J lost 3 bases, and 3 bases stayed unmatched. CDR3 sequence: CASSSRTSGSYEQYV. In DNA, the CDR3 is TGTGCCAGCAGCTCCCGGACTAGCGGGAGCTACGAGCAGTACGTC.

The chain's CDR3 is CASSPRGLAGGGSYEQYV. The CDR3 region has the DNA TGTGCCAGCAGCCCCCGCGGCCTAGCGGGAGGGGGCTCCTACGAGCAGTACGTC. The chain links TRBV21-1 to TRBJ2-7; the D call TRBD2 from the table was never checked on the DNA. TRBV21-1 is a pseudogene locus. The CDR3 totals 18 residues.

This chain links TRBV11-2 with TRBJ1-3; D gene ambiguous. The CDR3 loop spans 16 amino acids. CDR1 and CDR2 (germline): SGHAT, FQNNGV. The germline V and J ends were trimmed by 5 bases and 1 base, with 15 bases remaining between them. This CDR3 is CASSLTDPGSGNTIYF. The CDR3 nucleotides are TGTGCCAGCAGCCTGACCGATCCGGGATCTGGAAACACCATATATTTT.

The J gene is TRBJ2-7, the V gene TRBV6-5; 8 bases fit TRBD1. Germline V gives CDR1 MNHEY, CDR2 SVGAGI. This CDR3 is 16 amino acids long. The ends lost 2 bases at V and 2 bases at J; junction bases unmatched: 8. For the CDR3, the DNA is TGTGCCAGCAGTTACCAGGGGGCCGATATCCCCTACGAGCAGTACTTC. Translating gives CASSYQGADIPYEQYF.

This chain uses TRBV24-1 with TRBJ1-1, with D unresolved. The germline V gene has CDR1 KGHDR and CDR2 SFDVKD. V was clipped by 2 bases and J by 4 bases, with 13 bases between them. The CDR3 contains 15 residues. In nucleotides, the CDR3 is TGTGCCACCAGTGATTCCACCCCCGGAGCCACTGAAGCTTTCTTT. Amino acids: CATSDSTPGATEAFF.

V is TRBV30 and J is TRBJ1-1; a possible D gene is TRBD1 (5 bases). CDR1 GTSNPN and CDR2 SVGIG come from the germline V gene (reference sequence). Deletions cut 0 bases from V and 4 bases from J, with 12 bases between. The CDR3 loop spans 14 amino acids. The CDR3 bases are TGTGCCTGGAGTGTAATGGGGGGGACCACTGAAGCTTTCTTT. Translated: CAWSVMGGTTEAFF. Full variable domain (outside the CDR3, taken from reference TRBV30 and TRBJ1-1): SQTIHQWPATLVQPVGSPLSLECTVEGTSNPNLYWYRQAAGRGLQLLFYSVGIGQISSEVPQNLSASRPQDRQFILSSKKLLLSDSGFYLCAWSVMGGTTEAFFGQGTRLTVV.

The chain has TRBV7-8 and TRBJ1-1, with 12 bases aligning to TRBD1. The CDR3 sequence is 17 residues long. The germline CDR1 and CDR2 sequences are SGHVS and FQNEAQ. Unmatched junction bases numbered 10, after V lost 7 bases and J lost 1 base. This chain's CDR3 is CASNNNPGQGANTEAFF. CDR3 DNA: TGTGCCAGCAACAATAACCCGGGACAGGGGGCGAACACTGAAGCTTTCTTT.

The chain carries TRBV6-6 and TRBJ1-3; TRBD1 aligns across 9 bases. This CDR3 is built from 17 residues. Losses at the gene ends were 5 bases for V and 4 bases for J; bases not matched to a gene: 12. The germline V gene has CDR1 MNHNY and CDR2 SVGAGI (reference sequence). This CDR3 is CASSPHWPGTGGNTIYF. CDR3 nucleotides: TGTGCCAGCAGTCCTCACTGGCCCGGGACAGGGGGAAACACCATATATTTT.

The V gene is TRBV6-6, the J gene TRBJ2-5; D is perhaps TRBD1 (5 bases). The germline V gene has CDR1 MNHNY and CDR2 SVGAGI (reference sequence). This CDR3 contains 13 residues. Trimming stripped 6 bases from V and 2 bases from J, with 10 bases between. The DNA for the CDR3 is TGTGCCAGCAGCCGACAGATGCAAGAGACCCAGTACTTC. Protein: CASSRQMQETQYF.

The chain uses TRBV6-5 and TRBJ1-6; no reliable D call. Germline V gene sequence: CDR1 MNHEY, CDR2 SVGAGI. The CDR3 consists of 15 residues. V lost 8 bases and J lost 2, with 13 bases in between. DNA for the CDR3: TGTGCCAGCGGCCCCCTTCCCCCCTATAATTCACCCCTCCACTTT. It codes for CASGPLPPYNSPLHF.

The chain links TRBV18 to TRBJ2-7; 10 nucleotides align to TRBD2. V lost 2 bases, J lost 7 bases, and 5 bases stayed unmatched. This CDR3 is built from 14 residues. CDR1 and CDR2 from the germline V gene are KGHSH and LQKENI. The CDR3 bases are TGTGCCAGCTCACCATTTTTAGCGGGAGGTGAGCAGTACTTC. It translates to CASSPFLAGGEQYF.

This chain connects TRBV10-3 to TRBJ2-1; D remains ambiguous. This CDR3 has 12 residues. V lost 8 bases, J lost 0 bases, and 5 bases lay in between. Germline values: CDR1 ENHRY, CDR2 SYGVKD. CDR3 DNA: TGTGCCATCGGCCCCTCCTACAATGAGCAGTTCTTC. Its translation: CAIGPSYNEQFF.

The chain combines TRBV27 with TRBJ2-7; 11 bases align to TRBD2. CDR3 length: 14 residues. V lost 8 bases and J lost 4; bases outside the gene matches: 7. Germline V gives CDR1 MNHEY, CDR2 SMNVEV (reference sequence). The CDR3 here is CASALLAGVYEQYF. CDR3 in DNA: TGTGCCAGCGCACTACTAGCGGGAGTATACGAGCAGTACTTC.

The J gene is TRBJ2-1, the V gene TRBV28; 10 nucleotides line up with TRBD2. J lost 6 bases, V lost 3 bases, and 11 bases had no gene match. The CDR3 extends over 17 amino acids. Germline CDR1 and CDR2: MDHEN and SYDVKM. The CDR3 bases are TGTGCCAGCAGTTTGGCTAGCGGGAGTGGGGGGATCAATGAGCAGTTCTTC. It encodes CASSLASGSGGINEQFF.

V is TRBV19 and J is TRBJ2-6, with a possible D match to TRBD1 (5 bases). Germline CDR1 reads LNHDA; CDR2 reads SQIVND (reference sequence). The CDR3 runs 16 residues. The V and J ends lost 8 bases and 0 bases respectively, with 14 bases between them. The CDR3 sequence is CASWGRASSGANVLTF. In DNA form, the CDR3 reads TGTGCCAGTTGGGGCAGGGCTAGCTCTGGGGCCAACGTCCTGACTTTC.

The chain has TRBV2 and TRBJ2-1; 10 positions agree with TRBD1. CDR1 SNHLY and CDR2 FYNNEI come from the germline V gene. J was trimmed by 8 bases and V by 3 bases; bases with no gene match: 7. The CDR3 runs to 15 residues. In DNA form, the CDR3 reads TGTGCCAGCAGTGATATCTGGACAGGGGGGGATGAGCAGTTCTTC. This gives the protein CASSDIWTGGDEQFF.

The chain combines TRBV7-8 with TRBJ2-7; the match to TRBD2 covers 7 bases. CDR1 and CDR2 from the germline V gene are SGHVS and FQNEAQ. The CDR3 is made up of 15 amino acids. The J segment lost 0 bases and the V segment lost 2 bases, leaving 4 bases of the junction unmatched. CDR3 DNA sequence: TGTGCCAGCAGCTTATACCCTAGCGGCTCCTACGAGCAGTACTTC. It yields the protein CASSLYPSGSYEQYF. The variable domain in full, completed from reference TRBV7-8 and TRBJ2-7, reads GAGVSQSPRYKVAKRGQDVALRCDPISGHVSLFWYQQALGQGPEFLTYFQNEAQLDKSGLPSDRFFAERPEGSVSTLKIQRTQQEDSAVYLCASSLYPSGSYEQYFGPGTRLTVT.